This T cell receptor (beta chain) was sequenced during a study of cytomegalovirus exposure and HLA in healthy donors. Study context: Around 78 million unique TCR sequences came from HLA-typed donors in an early release. Under 90% of 398 genotyped donors fell in the Caucasian-associated ancestry cluster. Study-level points and caveats: One later analysis reportedly identified an Asian-associated ancestry cluster that showed fewer N-insertions than the 666-donor mean.

With regard to this clone: Antigen: not known.

There are 18 residues in the CDR3. V shed 6 bases, J shed 0 bases, and the junction held 9 bases outside the gene matches. Germline CDR1 ENHRY, CDR2 SYGVKD. The primer mix had 60 Vbeta and 13 Jbeta primers. The assay was immunoSEQ multiplex PCR, and TCRdb's table has in-frame clones only and misses some. The data contain 200,000 or so clones, just under 80% of them singletons. This TCR derives from a woman aged 25 to 39 in good health and CMV-seropositive. The chain carries TRBV10-3 and TRBJ2-1, with 12 bases identical to TRBD2. Material for sequencing was PBMCs. In DNA, the CDR3 is TGTGCCATCAGGGAGGGACTAGCGGGTCGTAGCTCCTACAATGAGCAGTTCTTC. The encoded protein is CAIREGLAGRSSYNEQFF.